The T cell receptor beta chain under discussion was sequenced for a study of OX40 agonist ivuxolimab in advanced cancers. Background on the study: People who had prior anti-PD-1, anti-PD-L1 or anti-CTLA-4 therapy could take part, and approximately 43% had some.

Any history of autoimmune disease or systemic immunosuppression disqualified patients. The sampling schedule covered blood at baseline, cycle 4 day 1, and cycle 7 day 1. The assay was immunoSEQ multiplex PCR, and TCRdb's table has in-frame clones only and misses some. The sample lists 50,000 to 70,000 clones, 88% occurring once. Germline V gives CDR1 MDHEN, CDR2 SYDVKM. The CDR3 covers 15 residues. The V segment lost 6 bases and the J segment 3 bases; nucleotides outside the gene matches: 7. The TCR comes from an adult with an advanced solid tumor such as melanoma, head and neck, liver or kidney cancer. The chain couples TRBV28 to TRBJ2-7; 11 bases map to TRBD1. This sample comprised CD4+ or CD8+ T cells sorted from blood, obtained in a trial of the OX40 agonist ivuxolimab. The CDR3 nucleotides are TGTGCCAGCAGGTTACCGGGACAGGGGGTCTACGAGCAGTACTTC. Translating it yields CASRLPGQGVYEQYF.